These T cell receptor beta chains were read from a single sample in a study of T cell changes during pregnancy in multiple sclerosis. The protocol was immunoSEQ multiplex PCR, while the TCRdb copy is restricted to in-frame clones and leaves out a portion. The sample yields 85,000 to 130,000 clones, about 90% seen once. The source was peripheral blood, collected before pregnancy. These TCRs come from a female donor with multiple sclerosis, enrolled in a pregnancy study. Both conserved end residues are part of each CDR3. The order of the fields is J gene, V gene, CDR3 protein.

TRBJ2-3,TRBV27,CASSSSGRAPDTQYF
TRBJ2-5,TRBV2,CASSLAGVLETQYF
TRBJ1-5,TRBV2,CASSLLGQGLQPQHF
TRBJ1-1,TRBV27,CASSLSPIRRRHTEAFF
TRBJ1-2,TRBV6-5,CASRDRGLRDGYTF
TRBJ1-3,TRBV28,CASRAARTAGGNTIYF
TRBJ2-1,TRBV6-5,CASSSRETIYNEQFF
TRBJ2-2,TRBV7-2,CASSFGAGGPFGELFF
TRBJ2-5,TRBV28,CASSLSALGGETQYF
TRBJ1-1,TRBV2,CASTPDSTEAFF